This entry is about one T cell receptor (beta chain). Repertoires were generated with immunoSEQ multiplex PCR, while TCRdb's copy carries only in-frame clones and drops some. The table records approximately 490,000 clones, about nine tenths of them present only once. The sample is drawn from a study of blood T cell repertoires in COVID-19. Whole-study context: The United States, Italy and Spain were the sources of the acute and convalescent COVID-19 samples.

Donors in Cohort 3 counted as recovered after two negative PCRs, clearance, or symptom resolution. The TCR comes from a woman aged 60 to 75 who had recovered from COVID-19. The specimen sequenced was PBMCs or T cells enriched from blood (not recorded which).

DNA for the CDR3: TGTGCCAGCAGCCAAGGATGGCACTCTGGAAACACCATATATTTT. Its translation: CASSQGWHSGNTIYF. The chain combines TRBV3-1 (or the pseudogene TRBV3-2) with TRBJ1-3; D remains unclear. Germline V lookup: CDR1 LGHDT, CDR2 YNNKEL (reference sequence). The CDR3 spans 15 residues. The germline V and J ends were trimmed by 1 base and 0 bases, with 7 bases remaining between them.